Each of the 26 T cell receptor beta chains below was sequenced from the same sample in a study of human T cells and chemical hapten exposure (dated by TCRdb to the early 2020s). Library preparation used RACE. Sequencing took place on a NextSeq 500. In TCRdb, the public reads were trimmed at Q25 with fastp and aligned with MiXCR, with productive beta chains retained. Under each unique CDR3 protein, matching rows form one entry showing the most common genes and DNA. Present in this sample are tens of thousands of distinct CDR3 sequences, over 8% of which were seen just once. The ten most abundant clones make up 2.9% of the sample. The time point label, read with the paper, signifies: healthy volunteer bleed at 2 weeks. Total RNA was extracted from unfractionated whole blood collected in Tempus Blood RNA tubes. What was sequenced was whole blood. Source of these receptors: a female donor in good health. Some clones in this sample may be carry-over from other donors' samples.

The chain employs TRBV7-9 and TRBJ2-6; D remains unclear. Germline V gene sequence: CDR1 SEHNR, CDR2 FQNEAQ (reference sequence). V was clipped by 4 bases and J by 4 bases, with 17 bases between them. This CDR3 spans 17 amino acids. The CDR3 DNA reads as TGTGCCAGCAGCTCCTCCCCCCGAATGAGGGGGGCCAACGTCCTGACTTTC. Amino acids: CASSSSPRMRGANVLTF.

V is TRBV27 and J is TRBJ1-2; TRBD1 matches at 7 bases. V lost 1 base and J lost 6; bases outside the gene matches: 2. The length of the CDR3 is 13 residues. The germline V gene encodes CDR1 MNHEY and CDR2 SMNVEV (reference sequence). The CDR3 DNA sequence: TGTGCCAGCAGTTTATACACAGGGGATGGCTACACCTTC. Residues: CASSLYTGDGYTF.

The gene calls are TRBV7-8 and TRBJ2-5, with a possible D match to TRBD1 (5 bases). The CDR3 sequence is 15 residues long. CDR1 is SGHVS and CDR2 is FQNEAQ in the germline V gene. Deletions cut 1 base from V and 1 base from J, with 10 bases between. The CDR3 nucleotides read TGTGCCAGCAGCTTAGTTCCCGACAGCCAAGAGACCCAGTACTTC. Protein sequence: CASSLVPDSQETQYF.

This clonotype has only a few counts. The V call is TRBV5-1, the J call TRBJ1-5; TRBD1 matches 7 bases. This CDR3 has 15 residues. V dropped 4 bases and J dropped 4; count of bases not matched to a gene: 8. Germline V gene lookup returns CDR1 SGHRS and CDR2 YFSETQ. The CDR3 is CASSPGTVGNQPQHF. CDR3 in DNA: TGCGCCAGCAGCCCGGGGACAGTGGGAAATCAGCCCCAGCATTTT.

This clonotype came up many times. V usage is TRBV7-2 and J usage is TRBJ2-7; 13 bases align to TRBD2. Looked up from germline, CDR1 is SGHTA and CDR2 is FQGNSA. J lost 5 bases, V lost 5 bases, and 6 bases had no gene match. The CDR3 is made up of 15 amino acids. CDR3 region: CASSTTSGRAHEQYF. In DNA form, the CDR3 reads TGTGCCAGCAGCACCACTAGCGGGAGGGCCCACGAGCAGTACTTC.

The CDR3 nucleotides are TGTGCCAGCAGCTTAACCAGGACAGACAATCAGCCCCAGCATTTT. This gives the protein CASSLTRTDNQPQHF. The V and J genes are TRBV7-8 and TRBJ1-5; D perhaps matches TRBD1 (6 bases). Germline-derived CDR1 and CDR2 are SGHVS and FQNEAQ. CDR3 length equals 15 residues. The V end lost 2 bases, the J end lost 3 bases, and 11 bases lay between the germline ends.

This clonotype was seen a handful of times. CDR3 bases: TGTGCCAGCAGCTTCCGACTAGCGGGAGATGAGCAGTTCTTC. The encoded protein is CASSFRLAGDEQFF. The chain carries TRBV5-6 and TRBJ2-1, with 12 bases lining up with TRBD2. The CDR3 runs to 14 residues. The V gene end was trimmed by 2 bases and the J gene end by 8 bases; junction bases not matched to a gene: 2. Germline V gene sequence: CDR1 SGHDT, CDR2 YYEEEE.

This clonotype was seen ten or more times. V usage is TRBV5-1 and J usage is TRBJ2-3; TRBD1 matches at 8 bases. In germline, CDR1 is SGHRS, CDR2 YFSETQ. The CDR3 spans 15 residues. Trimming removed 3 bases from V and 2 bases from J; junction bases left unmatched: 5. The CDR3 sequence is CASSSTGDLTDTQYF. The CDR3 nucleotides read TGCGCCAGCAGCTCGACAGGGGACCTCACAGATACGCAGTATTTT.

The table lists this clonotype with many counts. The J gene is TRBJ1-5, the V gene TRBV6-2 or TRBV6-3; perhaps TRBD1 as D (6 bases). The CDR3 totals 16 residues. V was trimmed by 0 bases and J by 6 bases, leaving 15 bases between them. Germline lookup yields CDR1 MNHEY and CDR2 SVGEGT. CDR3 region: CASSYSSSGGGQPQHF. CDR3 coding DNA: TGTGCCAGCAGTTACTCGAGTTCAGGAGGGGGTCAGCCCCAGCATTTT.

The chain links TRBV12-3 or TRBV12-4 to TRBJ2-4, with D unresolved. Trimming took off 8 bases at V and 0 bases at J, with 8 bases between the two ends. The CDR3 has 13 residues. The CDR3 sequence: CASEDLAKNIQYF. The CDR3 bases are TGTGCCAGCGAGGACCTAGCCAAAAACATTCAGTACTTC.

This clonotype has more than one count but fewer than ten. The CDR3 nucleotides read TGTGCCAGCAGCCAGGCAGCGGGAGCCAGAGAGCAGTACTTC. This codes for CASSQAAGAREQYF. V usage is TRBV3-1 and J usage is TRBJ2-7; 8 bases align to TRBD2. From germline, CDR1 is LGHDT and CDR2 YNNKEL (reference sequence). The junction had 8 bases not matched to a gene; V was cut back by 3 bases and J by 7 bases. This CDR3 contains 14 residues.

The chain has TRBV14 and TRBJ2-1, with 11 bases fitting TRBD2. Germline V CDR1 and CDR2: SGHDN, FVKESK. V dropped 4 bases and J dropped 13; count of bases not matched to a gene: 15. The CDR3 sequence is 16 residues long. The CDR3 protein is CASSPSLAGARASQFF. In DNA, the CDR3 is TGTGCCAGCAGCCCTTCACTAGCGGGAGCTCGGGCAAGCCAGTTCTTC. Complete variable domain (other parts from reference TRBV14 and TRBJ2-1): EAGVTQFPSHSVIEKGQTVTLRCDPISGHDNLYWYRRVMGKEIKFLLHFVKESKQDESGMPNNRFLAERTGGTYSTLKVQPAELEDSGVYFCASSPSLAGARASQFFGPGTRLTVL.

This clonotype was seen ten or more times. The J gene is TRBJ2-1, the V gene TRBV12-5; no clear D gene. V was pared by 6 bases and J by 6 bases, with 12 bases between. Germline V gives CDR1 LGHNT, CDR2 FRNRAP. The CDR3 loop spans 13 amino acids. The CDR3 DNA reads as TGTGCTAGTGGCACTACCTTGGGCAATGAGCAGTTCTTC. Its translation: CASGTTLGNEQFF.

A few counts support this clonotype. This chain uses TRBV29-1 with TRBJ2-5; a possible D gene is TRBD2 (5 bases). Looked up from germline, CDR1 is SQVTM and CDR2 is ANQGSEA. Trimming removed 5 bases at V and 2 bases at J, with 9 bases between. The CDR3 extends over 12 amino acids. CDR3 protein: CSVFSVQETQYF. In DNA, the CDR3 is TGCAGCGTTTTTAGCGTGCAAGAGACCCAGTACTTC.

This clonotype showed up many times. V usage is TRBV21-1 and J usage is TRBJ2-7; the table assigns TRBD2, which was not confirmed against the DNA. TRBV21-1 is a known pseudogene. The CDR3 consists of 16 residues. CDR3 region: CASSKGLAGVFYEQYF. The CDR3 nucleotides are TGTGCCAGCAGCAAAGGCCTAGCGGGAGTATTCTACGAGCAGTACTTC.

There are many counts of this clonotype. The V gene is TRBV5-1, the J gene TRBJ2-3; D remains ambiguous. The CDR3 consists of 17 residues. Trimming left V 1 base short and J 1 base short, with 16 bases between. CDR1 SGHRS and CDR2 YFSETQ come from the germline V gene. CDR3 protein: CASSLSLATRGTDTQYF. The CDR3 region has the DNA TGCGCCAGCAGCTTGTCTTTGGCCACACGGGGCACAGATACGCAGTATTTT.

In this sample, this clonotype turned up many times. This chain uses TRBV20-1 with TRBJ1-5, with 7 bases aligning to TRBD1. The CDR3 extends over 15 amino acids. V was pared by 1 base and J by 7 bases, with 10 bases of the junction left unmatched. Germline CDR1 DFQATT, CDR2 SNEGSKA (reference sequence). The CDR3: CSARATDRESQPQHF. For the CDR3, the DNA is TGCAGTGCTAGAGCCACCGACAGGGAGAGCCAGCCCCAGCATTTT.

This clonotype was picked up many times. The chain employs TRBV7-2 and TRBJ2-3, with D unresolved. The CDR3 loop spans 15 amino acids. Germline V gives CDR1 SGHTA, CDR2 FQGNSA. Trimming took off 6 bases at V and 2 bases at J, with 15 bases between the two ends. The CDR3 protein is CASSPVIEPTDTQYF. As DNA, the CDR3 is TGTGCCAGCAGTCCTGTGATCGAGCCCACAGATACGCAGTATTTT.

The rearrangement uses TRBV3-1 and TRBJ2-1; D uncertain. V was pared by 2 bases and J by 9 bases, with 5 bases between. Germline loops: CDR1 LGHDT, CDR2 YNNKEL (reference sequence). The CDR3 is 11 amino acids. The chain's CDR3 is CASSQQTEQFF. DNA for the CDR3: TGTGCCAGCAGCCAACAGACTGAGCAGTTCTTC.

This clonotype was seen a handful of times. The genes are TRBV2 and TRBJ2-2; maybe TRBD1 (5 bases). The CDR3 runs to 15 residues. Germline CDR1 and CDR2: SNHLY and FYNNEI. V lost 2 bases and J lost 4, with 11 bases in between. The CDR3: CASSEQGLRTGELFF. As DNA, the CDR3 is TGTGCCAGCAGTGAACAGGGCTTGCGCACCGGGGAGCTGTTTTTT.

This chain connects TRBV5-1 to TRBJ2-3, with a possible D match to TRBD1 (5 bases). This CDR3 is 14 amino acids long. The germline V and J ends were trimmed by 4 bases and 2 bases, with 11 bases remaining between them. CDR1 SGHRS and CDR2 YFSETQ come from the germline V gene. This chain's CDR3 is CASSTDTDTDTQYF. CDR3 DNA: TGCGCCAGCAGCACGGACACAGACACAGATACGCAGTATTTT.

This clonotype came up a few times. The rearrangement links TRBV7-2 to TRBJ2-3, with D perhaps matching TRBD2 (5 bases). V was pared by 5 bases and J by 1 base, with 10 bases between. This CDR3 region has 14 residues. Germline CDR1 is SGHTA and CDR2 is FQGNSA. CDR3 loop: CASSKRAGTDTQYF. The CDR3 nucleotides are TGTGCCAGCAGCAAGAGGGCGGGCACAGATACGCAGTATTTT.

This clonotype was counted a few times. V usage is TRBV2 and J usage is TRBJ2-5; D might be TRBD2 (5 bases). Per germline, CDR1 SNHLY and CDR2 FYNNEI. V lost 4 bases and J lost 2, with 8 bases in between. The CDR3 runs 13 residues. The CDR3 region is CASSGGLQETQYF. The CDR3 DNA follows: TGTGCCAGCAGTGGCGGACTTCAAGAGACCCAGTACTTC. Together with reference TRBV2 and TRBJ2-5, the CDR3 gives the full variable domain: EPEVTQTPSHQVTQMGQEVILRCVPISNHLYFYWYRQILGQKVEFLVSFYNNEISEKSEIFDDQFSVERPDGSNFTLKIRSTKLEDSAMYFCASSGGLQETQYFGPGTRLLVL.

This clonotype was counted at least ten times. The chain carries TRBV29-1 and TRBJ1-6; 10 nucleotides match TRBD1. V was clipped by 6 bases and J by 9 bases; unmatched bases: 5. The CDR3 is 13 amino acids. Looked up from germline, CDR1 is SQVTM and CDR2 is ANQGSEA. The CDR3 region is CSVARDRGSPLHF. The DNA of the CDR3 is TGCAGCGTGGCTCGGGACAGGGGTTCACCCCTCCACTTT.

The V call is TRBV28, the J call TRBJ1-2, with TRBD1 matching over 9 bases. The junction had 2 bases not matched to a gene; V was cut back by 3 bases and J by 0 bases. The germline gives CDR1 MDHEN, CDR2 SYDVKM. The CDR3 sequence is 15 residues long. CDR3 sequence: CASSFRDRANYGYTF. In DNA form, the CDR3 reads TGTGCCAGCAGTTTCCGGGACAGGGCTAACTATGGCTACACCTTC.

In its sample, this clonotype was seen many times. The genes are TRBV5-1 and TRBJ2-4; D possibly matches TRBD1 or TRBD2 (5 bases each). CDR1 SGHRS and CDR2 YFSETQ come from the germline V gene. V dropped 2 bases and J dropped 0 bases, with 12 bases sitting between them. This CDR3 is built from 16 residues. Here the CDR3 reads CASSLSGGLAKNIQYF. As DNA, the CDR3 is TGCGCCAGCAGCTTATCTGGGGGTCTAGCCAAAAACATTCAGTACTTC.